The source of this TCR beta chain is a study of PD-1 blockade in classical Hodgkin lymphoma. General study points: Diversity in CD4+ TCRs, unlike that measured in CD8+ TCRs, had risen significantly by C4D1.

The CDR3 runs 14 residues. Trimming took 1 base from V and 4 from J, leaving 10 bases between them. Germline assignment: CDR1 GTSNPN and CDR2 SVGIG (reference sequence). As to time point: cycle 4 day 1 (C4D1), after more than five weeks of nivolumab. In every patient, relapse followed autologous stem cell transplantation, while exposure to brentuximab vedotin differed. With respect to this clone: No antigen is known for it.

Repertoires were generated with immunoSEQ multiplex PCR, while TCRdb's copy carries only in-frame clones and drops some. The sample lists approximately 24,000 clones; roughly four fifths were seen once. The sequenced sample was peripheral blood mononuclear cells (PBMCs), obtained before the fourth cycle of nivolumab. This TCR came from a human donor with classical Hodgkin lymphoma. V is TRBV30 and J is TRBJ2-2; the D gene is possibly TRBD1 (6 bases). DNA of the CDR3: TGTGCCTGGAGTGAGGGGGTGGCCACCGGGGAGCTGTTTTTT. Residues: CAWSEGVATGELFF.